This T cell receptor beta chain is from a study of cytomegalovirus exposure and HLA in healthy donors (dated by TCRdb to between 2016 and 2019). For context, the study as a whole: In an earlier analysis of about 560 of the donors, 250 to 350 Gb of sequence data and 100 million or so unique TCR beta sequences from about 190 million T cells were reported. In the later analysis, no new phenotypic data were used to find candidate immune exposures; instead, reliance was placed on TCR beta sequences and their occurrence across donors. The study aimed to test whether signatures of past pathogen exposure could be identified by cataloging public T cell receptors. All discovery cohort repertoires had been generated using a single sequencing platform. In a later analysis, previously published TCR beta repertoires from fewer than 750 donors were re-analyzed and high-resolution HLA genotyping was added so that TCR occurrence patterns could be studied. Of the 398 genotyped donors, approximately 83% fell in the genetic ancestry cluster associated with self-reported Caucasian donors. Class I and class II HLA loci were covered by the typing at four-digit resolution. A later genetic analysis used genome-wide SNP genotypes for about three fifths of the roughly 700 donors, treating that subset as a discovery cohort. About 280 gigabases of sequencing data and roughly 80 million unique TCR sequences made up an early release that covered approximately 650 HLA-typed donors. Across around 400 genotyped donors of the cohort, an average of about 240,000 unique TCR beta nucleotide sequences per donor were sequenced, and roughly 18% of those sequences were non-productive. Along with the approximately 620-subject first cohort, a separate validation cohort of over 90 different subjects was used. An earlier analysis of 500 to 650 of the donors applied high-throughput TCR beta sequencing to assess whether each TCR beta V gene segment acted as functional or pseudogenic. About five DR-DQ haplotypes were treated as single units for association and clustering because of strong linkage in the cohort. Donor age, sex, ethnicity and CMV serostatus were compiled together with the repertoire data. To predict cytomegalovirus infection status, the study combined high-throughput TCR immunosequencing, statistical association of individual TCRs with disease status, and machine learning. The study profiled the T cell repertoires of hundreds of subjects by immunosequencing and related them to cytomegalovirus serostatus. Typing coverage varied by locus: about 620-630 donors for A, B, C, DRB1 and DQB1; roughly 560 for DQA1; about 600 for DPA1; fewer than 480 for DPB1.

In total, roughly 670 healthy bone marrow donors made up the cohort. Cohort members were all nominally healthy when sampled, although unrecorded immune exposures were likely present. The donor tested CMV seropositive, placing the donor among the approximately 290 seropositive members of the cohort. Each donor provided a peripheral blood sample, and peripheral blood mononuclear cells were used for TCR beta sequencing. The Qiagen DNeasy Blood Extraction Kit was used to extract genomic DNA from the blood cell samples. Library preparation was by the immunoSEQ multiplex PCR assay. A mixture of 60 forward primers for TCR Vbeta segments and 13 reverse primers for TCR Jbeta segments was used in the multiplex PCR. Amplification of the CDR3 region of rearranged TCR beta genes was performed with a multiplex PCR assay on genomic DNA. The Illumina HiSeq System was used to sequence the amplified TCR beta libraries as 87-base-pair reads. Concerning the study's data processing: A later analysis counted about 76 million unique TCR beta chains across the 666 repertoires, and 10 million to 12 million of these chains were shared by at least two donors. Raw reads were error-corrected and collapsed into unique sequences with a nearest-neighbor algorithm that merged closely related sequences to remove PCR and sequencing errors. Alignment of CDR3 sequences to IMGT reference sequences was used to assign V, D and J gene segments. For a sequence to be retained, a match of at least six nucleotides to both a V gene segment and a J gene segment was required. A rearrangement counted as productive if the CDR3 had no stop codons and remained in frame with V and J, and every other rearrangement counted as non-productive. CDR3 was defined according to IMGT convention as the region running from the second conserved V-encoded cysteine to the conserved J-encoded phenylalanine. The earlier analysis of around 640 of the donors excluded sequences that lacked an unambiguous match to a single V gene segment. An earlier analysis of 500 to 600 of the donors classified V segments as functional when productive rearrangements were above 56.7% and as segregating when the standard deviation between donors was above 5%. A statistical classification framework was built for diagnosing cytomegalovirus status from the catalog of TCR beta chain sequences. V and J gene assignment, in a later analysis, came from comparing TCR nucleotide sequences with IMGT/GENE-DB human TR gene sequences. The TCRdist pipeline was used in a later analysis to assign CDR3 sequences and most-parsimonious VDJ recombination scenarios. A later analysis defined each TCR beta chain by its CDR3 amino acid sequence plus V-gene family, and excluded reads lacking a unique V-gene family. As a way to deal with suspected cross-contamination and a sequencing artifact, a later analysis dropped over 550 nucleotide sequences that were highly shared and had low generation probability. A later analysis calculated a clonal expansion index for each public chain from normalized within-repertoire ranks of inferred template counts. Generation probabilities in a later analysis came from a VDJ recombination model fitted to out-of-frame rearrangements, and those results were checked against IGoR. A later analysis scored TCR-TCR, TCR-HLA and TCR-CMV co-occurrence with hypergeometric tests, applying a repertoire-size bias correction to TCR pairs. To estimate false discovery rates, a later analysis permuted the HLA or CMV assignments 20 times. In a later analysis, co-occurring TCRs were grouped with DBSCAN, and TCRdist sequence similarity was added when clustering was performed within HLA-allele-positive subsets. Repertoires with fewer than 30,000 or more than 120,000 public chains, plus five repertoires with anomalous nucleotide sharing, were excluded from co-occurrence clustering. TCRdb took this table from immuneACCESS and kept in-frame rearrangements with V and J called. Such tables lack part of the clones; where checked against another copy, unresolved V genes explain under half of the gap, and the rest is unexplained. V, J and clone size derive from that table, while D and trimming were established from the DNA sequence. The sample table contains around 120,000 clones; only one count was recorded for about 73% of them. The ten most abundant clones make up approximately 8.2% of the sample.

The CDR3 spans 14 residues, from the cysteine through the phenylalanine. CDR3 DNA is the only sequence kept; it has 42 bases, read in frame from the first base. The junction shows trimming of 2 bases on V and 3 bases on J, and the gene matches do not reach 2 bases of it. From a lookup of the germline V gene, CDR1 and CDR2 are SGHTA and FQGNSA. In the case of this clone: There is no known antigen for this receptor. The record has no base qualities; no much larger clone is one base away.

Study-wide conclusions, independent of this receptor: Across donors, most TCR sequences were observed very rarely, whereas some public TCRs were present in many individuals. In a later analysis, several top co-occurrence clusters were reported to appear linked to parvovirus B19, influenza, CMV and Epstein-Barr virus. Linkage disequilibrium might explain the correlated functional status among segregating V segments, but an unknown experimental factor could not be ruled out. An association between a missense DCLRE1C variant and V-gene and J-gene trimming of TCR beta chains was found in a later genetic analysis and replicated in an independent cohort. Some IMGT-functional V segments, including TRBV6-2 and TRBV6-3, could not be distinguished by the 87-base-pair reads and were therefore excluded. An earlier analysis of roughly 570 of the donors showed that most TCR beta V segments appeared in productive rearrangements either about 87% or about 30% of the time, which broadly matched IMGT annotations. The study gave a list of 150 to 200 TCR beta chains associated with cytomegalovirus. Sequencing depth was assumed to be roughly uniform across donors in the presence/absence analyses, though that assumption may not hold. About 15 rarely observed V segments, including chromosome 9 orphons, were excluded from the earlier analysis of about 610 of the donors because counts were too low. CMV serostatus was the only immune exposure information available for the cohort. When HLA alleles, especially DR and DQ, strongly co-occurred, attributing TCR associations to individual alleles was difficult. A cluster of highly shared sequence variants was judged likely to be a technical artifact of the sequencing pipeline. At a false discovery rate of 0.05, a later analysis linked under 20,000 TCR beta sequences to specific HLA alleles. Because HLA typing was missing for some donors at each locus, association tests included only the typed subset. The authors suggested that the approach could potentially be extended to other disease states and immunological phenotypes. In both the original and validation cohorts, the classifier was reported to diagnose cytomegalovirus status with high specificity and sensitivity. In a later analysis, the rate of TCR association differed among HLA loci, with DRB1 alleles having the most associated TCRs and HLA-C alleles having the fewest. A few of the identified cytomegalovirus-associated TCR beta chains were confirmed in vitro to be specific for cytomegalovirus antigens. In this cohort, only TCR beta chains were sequenced, and detectable features were limited by the absence of alpha or paired-chain data. Compared with the roughly 670-donor mean, donors in an Asian-associated ancestry cluster had fewer N-insertions in productive TCRs, according to a later genetic analysis. A further reported finding was that TCR beta sequences accurately predicted the HLA-A and HLA-B alleles for most subjects in the first cohort. Compared with equally common non-associated chains, HLA-associated TCR beta chains in a later analysis were more clonally expanded and had lower generation probabilities. A later analysis found that most CMV-associated TCR beta chains appeared HLA-restricted, with HLA associations seemingly driven largely by CMV exposure.

The source of this sequence is a woman aged 40 to 50 in good health and CMV-seropositive. Sequencing used PBMCs. The chain joins TRBV7-2 to TRBJ2-3, and TRBD1 matches 7 of the central bases. The base sequence is TGTGCCAGCAGCTTACACAGGGGAACAGATACGCAGTATTTT. It encodes CASSLHRGTDTQYF. With the rest looked up from the reference TRBV7-2 and TRBJ2-3 genes rather than sequenced, the full variable domain is GAGVSQSPSNKVTEKGKDVELRCDPISGHTALYWYRQSLGQGLEFLIYFQGNSAPDKSGLPSDRFSAERTGGSVSTLTIQRTQQEDSAVYLCASSLHRGTDTQYFGPGTRLTVL.